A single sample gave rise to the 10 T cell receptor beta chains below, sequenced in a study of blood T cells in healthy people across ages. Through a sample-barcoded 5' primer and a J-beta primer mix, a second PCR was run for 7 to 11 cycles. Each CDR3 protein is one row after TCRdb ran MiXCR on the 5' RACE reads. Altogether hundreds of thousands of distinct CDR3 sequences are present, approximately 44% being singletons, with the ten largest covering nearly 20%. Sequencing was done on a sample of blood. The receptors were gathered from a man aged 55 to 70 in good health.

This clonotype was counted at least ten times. In nucleotides, the CDR3 is TGTGCCAGCAGCAACGGGGGGATTCCAGGGGCCGCCTACGAGCAGTACTTC. Translating gives CASSNGGIPGAAYEQYF. The J gene is TRBJ2-7, the V gene TRBV7-2, with D possibly matching TRBD2 (7 bases). The CDR3 is 17 amino acids. Between the trimmed V and J ends, which lost 5 bases and 2 bases, there was a span of 22 bases. CDR1 is SGHTA, CDR2 FQGNSA, per germline. The full variable domain, its missing parts supplied by reference TRBV7-2 and TRBJ2-7, is GAGVSQSPSNKVTEKGKDVELRCDPISGHTALYWYRQSLGQGLEFLIYFQGNSAPDKSGLPSDRFSAERTGGSVSTLTIQRTQQEDSAVYLCASSNGGIPGAAYEQYFGPGTRLTVT.

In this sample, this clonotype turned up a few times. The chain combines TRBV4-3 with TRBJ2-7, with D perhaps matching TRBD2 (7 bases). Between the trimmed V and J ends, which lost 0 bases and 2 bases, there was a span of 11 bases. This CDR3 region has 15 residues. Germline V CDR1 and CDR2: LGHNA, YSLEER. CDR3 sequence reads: CASSQERGAAYEQYF. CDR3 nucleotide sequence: TGCGCCAGCAGCCAAGAACGGGGGGCGGCCTACGAGCAGTACTTC.

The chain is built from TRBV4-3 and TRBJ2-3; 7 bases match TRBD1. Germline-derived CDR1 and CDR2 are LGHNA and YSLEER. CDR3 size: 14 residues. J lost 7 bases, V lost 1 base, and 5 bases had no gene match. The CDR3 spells CASSQGTGSYTQYF. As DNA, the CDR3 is TGCGCCAGCAGCCAAGGGACAGGCTCCTATACGCAGTATTTT.

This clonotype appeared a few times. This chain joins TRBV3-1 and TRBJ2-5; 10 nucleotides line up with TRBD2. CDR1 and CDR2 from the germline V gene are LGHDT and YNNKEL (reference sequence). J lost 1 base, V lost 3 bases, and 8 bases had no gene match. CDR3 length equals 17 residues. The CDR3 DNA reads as TGTGCCAGCAGCCATGTCCGACTAGCGGGCTTCCAAGAGACCCAGTACTTC. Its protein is CASSHVRLAGFQETQYF.

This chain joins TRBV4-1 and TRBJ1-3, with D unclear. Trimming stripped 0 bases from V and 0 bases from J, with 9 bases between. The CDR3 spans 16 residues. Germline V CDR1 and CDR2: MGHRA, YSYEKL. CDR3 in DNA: TGCGCCAGCAGCCAAGACGGACGGCACTCTGGAAACACCATATATTTT. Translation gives CASSQDGRHSGNTIYF.

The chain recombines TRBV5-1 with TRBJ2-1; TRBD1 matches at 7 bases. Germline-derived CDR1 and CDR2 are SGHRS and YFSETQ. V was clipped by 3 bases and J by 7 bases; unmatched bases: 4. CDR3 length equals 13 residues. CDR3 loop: CASSSGRGNEQFF. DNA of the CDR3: TGCGCCAGCAGCTCCGGCAGGGGGAATGAGCAGTTCTTC.

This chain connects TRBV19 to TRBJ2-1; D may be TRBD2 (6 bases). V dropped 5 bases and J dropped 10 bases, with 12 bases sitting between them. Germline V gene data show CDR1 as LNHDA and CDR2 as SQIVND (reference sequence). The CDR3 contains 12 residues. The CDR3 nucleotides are TGTGCCAGTAGTTTCCTGGCGGGGGAGCAGTTCTTC. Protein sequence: CASSFLAGEQFF.

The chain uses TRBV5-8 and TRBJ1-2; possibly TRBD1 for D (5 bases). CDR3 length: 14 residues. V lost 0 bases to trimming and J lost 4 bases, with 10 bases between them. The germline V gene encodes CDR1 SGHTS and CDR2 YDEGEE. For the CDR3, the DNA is TGTGCCAGCAGCTTGGGGCAAAGGGGCTATGGCTACACCTTC. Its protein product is CASSLGQRGYGYTF.

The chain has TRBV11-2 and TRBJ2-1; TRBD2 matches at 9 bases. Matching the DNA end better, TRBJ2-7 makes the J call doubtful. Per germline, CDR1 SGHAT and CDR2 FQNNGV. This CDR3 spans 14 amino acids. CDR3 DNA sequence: TGTGCCAGCAGCCCTAGCGGGGCACCCTACGAGCAGTACTTC. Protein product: CASSPSGAPYEQYF.

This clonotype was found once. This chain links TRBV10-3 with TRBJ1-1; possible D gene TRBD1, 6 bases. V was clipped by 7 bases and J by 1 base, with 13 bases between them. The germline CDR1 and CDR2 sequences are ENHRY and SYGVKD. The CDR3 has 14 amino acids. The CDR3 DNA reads TGTGCCATCAAAGGGTGGACAGAGAACACTGAAGCTTTCTTT. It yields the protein CAIKGWTENTEAFF.